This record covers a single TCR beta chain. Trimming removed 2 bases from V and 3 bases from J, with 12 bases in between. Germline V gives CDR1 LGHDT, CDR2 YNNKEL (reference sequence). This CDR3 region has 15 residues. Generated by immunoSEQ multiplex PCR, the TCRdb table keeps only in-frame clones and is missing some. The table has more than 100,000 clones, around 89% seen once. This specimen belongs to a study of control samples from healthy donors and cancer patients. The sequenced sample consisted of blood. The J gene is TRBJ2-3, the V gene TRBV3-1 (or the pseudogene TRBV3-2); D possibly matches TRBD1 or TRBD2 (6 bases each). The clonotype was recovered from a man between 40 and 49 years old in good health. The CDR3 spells CASSQLTGRTDTQYF. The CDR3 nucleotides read TGTGCCAGCAGCCAATTAACAGGGAGGACAGATACGCAGTATTTT.